Listed here are 23 T cell receptor beta chains from one sample, sequenced in a study of cytomegalovirus exposure and HLA in healthy donors. The PCR was carried out with 60 Vbeta primers and 13 Jbeta primers. Using immunoSEQ multiplex PCR, the repertoire was profiled, and TCRdb retains in-frame clones only, with some absent. The sample yields approximately 73,000 clones, over 55% seen once. The sequencing input was PBMCs. These receptors all come from a man under 40 in good health and CMV-seropositive.

The sample holds one count of this clone. V and J are TRBV28 and TRBJ2-7, with 13 positions matching TRBD2. The germline gives CDR1 MDHEN, CDR2 SYDVKM. This CDR3 comprises 15 residues. The V segment lost 5 bases and the J segment 2 bases; nucleotides outside the gene matches: 3. CDR3 region: CASSEGLAGTYEQYF. The CDR3 bases are TGTGCCAGCAGTGAGGGACTAGCGGGGACCTACGAGCAGTACTTC.

Turning to this clone: The same CDR3 arises from other DNA sequences in this sample as well. This chain uses TRBV2 with TRBJ1-2; possible D gene TRBD1, 6 bases. The germline CDR1 and CDR2 sequences are SNHLY and FYNNEI. The V end was cut by 3 bases, the J end by 2 bases, with 10 bases between. This CDR3 has 14 amino acids. The CDR3: CASSEEQGNYGYTF. The DNA for the CDR3 is TGTGCCAGCAGTGAGGAGCAGGGGAACTATGGCTACACCTTC.

V and J are TRBV7-2 and TRBJ2-7, with a possible D match to TRBD2 (6 bases). V lost 5 bases and J 3 bases, leaving 14 bases between the germline ends. The CDR3 extends over 14 amino acids. Germline V gene sequence: CDR1 SGHTA, CDR2 FQGNSA. As DNA, the CDR3 is TGTGCCAGCAGCGTAGTAGCGGAGTTCTACGAGCAGTACTTC. Amino acids: CASSVVAEFYEQYF.

The chain combines TRBV21-1 with TRBJ2-1; TRBD1, the table's D call, was not compared with the DNA. TRBV21-1 is recorded as a pseudogene. The CDR3 covers 14 residues. This CDR3 reads CASSGTGIVNEQFF. In DNA form, the CDR3 reads TGTGCCAGCAGCGGGACAGGGATTGTCAATGAGCAGTTCTTC.

This rearrangement joins TRBV21-1 to TRBJ2-2; the D call in the table, TRBD1, was not verified against the DNA. TRBV21-1 is termed a pseudogene. The CDR3 is made up of 19 amino acids. The CDR3 nucleotides read TGTGCCAGCAGCAAAGAGCCTGCTTTACAGGGGGCGGGGATCGGGGAGCTGTTTTTT. It encodes CASSKEPALQGAGIGELFF.

This rearrangement joins TRBV28 to TRBJ1-6; possibly TRBD1 for D (6 bases). The CDR3 runs 15 residues. V was shortened by 10 bases and J by 5 bases, with 18 bases between the two germline ends. Germline V gene lookup returns CDR1 MDHEN and CDR2 SYDVKM. The chain's CDR3 is CATRGGGGHNSPLHF. The DNA for the CDR3 is TGTGCCACCCGGGGAGGGGGTGGTCATAATTCACCCCTCCACTTT.

The chain has TRBV6-1 and TRBJ1-1, with D maybe TRBD1 (5 bases). Germline CDR1 reads MNHNS; CDR2 reads SASEGT. The CDR3 loop spans 15 amino acids. Trimming cost V 5 bases and J 5 bases, with 18 bases left between them. The CDR3 sequence is CASSRVGPMGTEAFF. The CDR3 coding sequence is TGTGCCAGCAGTCGAGTGGGGCCCATGGGAACTGAAGCTTTCTTT.

This chain joins TRBV28 and TRBJ1-1; D is ambiguous. This CDR3 has 11 residues. The V end was cut by 7 bases, the J end by 4 bases, with 7 bases between. Germline V gene data show CDR1 as MDHEN and CDR2 as SYDVKM. The CDR3 region is CASNSGTEAFF. Here the CDR3 DNA reads TGTGCCAGCAATTCAGGCACTGAAGCTTTCTTT.

The chain has TRBV20-1 and TRBJ1-1; D gene ambiguous. The CDR3 is 9 amino acids. Per germline, CDR1 DFQATT and CDR2 SNEGSKA (reference sequence). The germline V and J ends were trimmed by 5 bases and 6 bases, with 4 bases remaining between them. CDR3 amino acids: CSARPEAFF. The DNA for the CDR3 is TGCAGTGCTCGTCCTGAAGCTTTCTTT.

This clone came up once. This chain uses TRBV29-1 with TRBJ2-7; D is unresolved. The germline V gene encodes CDR1 SQVTM and CDR2 ANQGSEA. The V end was cut by 3 bases, the J end by 1 base, with 7 bases between. The CDR3 is 12 amino acids. The CDR3 DNA reads TGCAGCGTTGACCCAGGTTCCTACGAGCAGTACTTC. It encodes CSVDPGSYEQYF.

The CDR3 DNA is TGTGCCAGCAGCCCGGGACTAGCGGTCCTTACTAGCACAGATACGCAGTATTTT. As protein: CASSPGLAVLTSTDTQYF. This chain connects TRBV5-4 to TRBJ2-3, with 11 bases aligning to TRBD2. This CDR3 is built from 18 residues. The germline gives CDR1 SGHNT, CDR2 YYREEE (reference sequence). V was clipped by 4 bases and J by 0 bases; unmatched bases: 10.

This clone came up a few times. The chain uses TRBV6-1 and TRBJ1-4, with D perhaps matching TRBD1 (6 bases). Germline CDR1 reads MNHNS; CDR2 reads SASEGT. The CDR3 covers 17 residues. Trimming shortened V by 4 bases and J by 10 bases, and 25 bases separated the two germline ends. CDR3 region: CASSALTAKQGSRKLFF. In DNA, the CDR3 is TGTGCCAGCAGTGCCCTGACGGCCAAACAGGGCTCCCGAAAACTGTTTTTT.

CDR3: CASSLSGGVETQYF. The CDR3 coding sequence is TGCGCCAGCAGCTTGTCGGGGGGCGTTGAGACCCAGTACTTC. The chain recombines TRBV5-1 with TRBJ2-5; tentatively, D is TRBD2 (7 bases). This CDR3 region has 14 residues. V lost 1 base and J lost 5, with 12 bases in between. The germline V gene encodes CDR1 SGHRS and CDR2 YFSETQ.

This sequence joins TRBV7-8 and TRBJ1-5, with 7 bases that match TRBD1. CDR1 and CDR2 from the germline V gene are SGHVS and FQNEAQ. This CDR3 spans 14 amino acids. Trimming removed 1 base from V and 7 bases from J; junction bases left unmatched: 4. The CDR3: CASSLDRGGQPQHF. CDR3 nucleotide sequence: TGTGCCAGCAGCTTAGACAGGGGCGGACAGCCCCAGCATTTT.

A few counts support this clone. The rearrangement joins TRBV7-9 to TRBJ2-3; D remains ambiguous. CDR3 length: 15 residues. Germline V lookup: CDR1 SEHNR, CDR2 FQNEAQ (reference sequence). The ends were cut back, 5 bases at V and 5 bases at J, with 17 bases in the middle. The DNA of the CDR3 is TGTGCCAGCAGCCCCAGACCGGTACGGGTAGATACGCAGTATTTT. Its protein product is CASSPRPVRVDTQYF.

This clone was counted only a few times. The V and J genes are TRBV5-1 and TRBJ2-5; 8 bases map to TRBD1. The DNA end favors TRBJ2-7, so the J call may be wrong. In germline, CDR1 is SGHRS, CDR2 YFSETQ. This CDR3 is 20 amino acids long. CDR3 bases: TGCGCCAGCAGCTCGGGGGTTCTCGGGACAGGAACTAACGGTCCCTACGAGCAGTACTTC. It specifies CASSSGVLGTGTNGPYEQYF.

In this sample, this clone turned up once. V gene TRBV29-1 combines with J gene TRBJ2-5; TRBD2 agrees at 13 bases. The length of the CDR3 is 14 residues. V lost 5 bases and J lost 5; bases outside the gene matches: 5. Germline CDR1 and CDR2: SQVTM and ANQGSEA. CDR3 sequence reads: CSVRTSGSGETQYF. The CDR3 DNA reads TGCAGCGTTAGGACTAGCGGGAGCGGGGAGACCCAGTACTTC. Drawing the rest from reference TRBV29-1 and TRBJ2-5, the complete variable domain is SAVISQKPSRDICQRGTSLTIQCQVDSQVTMMFWYRQQPGQSLTLIATANQGSEATYESGFVIDKFPISRPNLTFSTLTVSNMSPEDSSIYLCSVRTSGSGETQYFGPGTRLLVL.

The rearrangement uses TRBV7-8 and TRBJ2-5; D may be TRBD1 (6 bases). This CDR3 comprises 13 residues. Per germline, CDR1 SGHVS and CDR2 FQNEAQ. Trimming took 5 bases from V and 5 from J, leaving 12 bases between them. The DNA for the CDR3 is TGTGCCAGCAGCCGGAGACAGGTCGAGACCCAGTACTTC. This translates into CASSRRQVETQYF.

The chain recombines TRBV7-9 with TRBJ2-2; D is undetermined. CDR1 is SEHNR, CDR2 FQNEAQ, per germline (reference sequence). Trimming cost V 5 bases and J 4 bases, with 11 bases left between them. This CDR3 spans 14 amino acids. CDR3 in amino acids: CASSEFPLTGELFF. CDR3 coding DNA: TGTGCCAGCAGCGAGTTCCCCCTCACCGGGGAGCTGTTTTTT.

This clone was counted ten times or more. The chain has TRBV28 and TRBJ2-7; D unresolved. Germline values: CDR1 MDHEN, CDR2 SYDVKM. Trimming stripped 3 bases from V and 4 bases from J, with 13 bases between. The CDR3 extends over 14 amino acids. This chain's CDR3 is CASSLGTQLYEQYF. CDR3 in DNA: TGTGCCAGCAGTTTGGGCACGCAATTATACGAGCAGTACTTC.

The V gene is TRBV4-2, the J gene TRBJ1-5; D call uncertain. The CDR3 is 14 residues long. The V end lost 1 base, the J end lost 1 base, and 5 bases lay between the germline ends. The germline gives CDR1 LGHNA, CDR2 YNFKEQ. The CDR3 spells CASSQVGSNQPQHF. CDR3 coding DNA: TGTGCCAGCAGCCAAGTGGGCAGCAATCAGCCCCAGCATTTT.

The rearrangement links TRBV25-1 to TRBJ1-4; TRBD1 might be the D (6 bases). The CDR3 has 15 amino acids. Looked up from germline, CDR1 is MGHDK and CDR2 is SYGVNS. V lost 5 bases to trimming and J lost 8 bases, with 18 bases between them. The CDR3 DNA reads TGTGCCAGCAGTCGGGCGGGGGGGGCCGACGAAAAACTGTTTTTT. Translating gives CASSRAGGADEKLFF.

The chain carries TRBV4-1 and TRBJ2-2; TRBD1 matches at 8 bases. J lost 4 bases, V lost 2 bases, and 6 bases had no gene match. The CDR3 loop spans 16 amino acids. Germline values: CDR1 MGHRA, CDR2 YSYEKL. The CDR3 spells CASSQLTGTGTGELFF. The CDR3 nucleotides are TGCGCCAGCAGCCAATTGACCGGGACAGGCACCGGGGAGCTGTTTTTT.